This TCR beta chain was sequenced for a study of blood T cell repertoires in COVID-19. Data came from immunoSEQ multiplex PCR; TCRdb stores just in-frame clones and leaves some out. Of tens of thousands of clones listed, roughly 84% are singletons. Per the germline V gene, CDR1 is LNHNV and CDR2 is YYDKDF (reference sequence). The CDR3 spans 13 residues. Trimming took off 0 bases at V and 6 bases at J, with 6 bases between the two ends. Material for sequencing was peripheral blood. The chain couples TRBV15 to TRBJ2-1; no clear D gene. The sequence came from a man aged 50-59 years with active COVID-19. CDR3 region: CATSRDHVNEQFF. The CDR3 coding sequence is TGTGCCACCAGCAGAGATCATGTCAATGAGCAGTTCTTC.